These 4 T cell receptor beta chains originate from one sample sequenced in a study of radiotherapy plus CTLA-4 blockade in lung cancer. Data came from immunoSEQ multiplex PCR; TCRdb stores just in-frame clones and leaves some out. In the table there are around 130,000 clones, approximately 90% of which are singletons. The specimen was peripheral blood, collected from a patient treated with radiotherapy plus ipilimumab. These receptors were taken from a human donor with non-small cell lung cancer that progressed on radiotherapy plus ipilimumab.

This clone was recorded only once. The chain employs TRBV14 and TRBJ2-7; D possibly corresponds to TRBD2 (6 bases). The V end lost 0 bases, the J end lost 3 bases, and 12 bases lay between the germline ends. The CDR3 has 15 amino acids. Germline V gene data show CDR1 as SGHDN and CDR2 as FVKESK. CDR3: CASSQDWRAVYEQYF. The CDR3 DNA sequence: TGTGCCAGCAGCCAAGATTGGAGGGCCGTCTACGAGCAGTACTTC.

The chain is built from TRBV7-6 and TRBJ2-1, with 12 nucleotides matching TRBD2. The J segment lost 4 bases and the V segment lost 3 bases, leaving 10 bases of the junction unmatched. Per germline, CDR1 SGHVS and CDR2 FNYEAQ. The CDR3 sequence is 18 residues long. CDR3 DNA: TGTGCCAGCAGCTTTCTCCCTAGCGGGAGGGTAGGTTACAATGAGCAGTTCTTC. This sequence encodes CASSFLPSGRVGYNEQFF.

As DNA, the CDR3 is TGTGCCAGCAGTTCCTTTGGTGTCATGAACACTGAAGCTTTCTTT. Its protein is CASSSFGVMNTEAFF. The chain combines TRBV27 with TRBJ1-1, with D uncertain. The CDR3 is 15 residues long. The V gene's germline CDR1 is MNHEY and CDR2 SMNVEV (reference sequence). The V and J ends lost 4 bases and 0 bases respectively, with 12 bases between them.

The chain uses TRBV7-8 and TRBJ1-5; TRBD1 agrees at 8 bases. Germline V gene data show CDR1 as SGHVS and CDR2 as FQNEAQ. With V trimmed by 2 bases and J by 6 bases, 6 bases remained unmatched. The CDR3 extends over 15 amino acids. CDR3 region: CASSLLTGVSQPQHF. The CDR3 coding sequence is TGTGCCAGCAGCTTACTGACAGGGGTCAGTCAGCCCCAGCATTTT. The full variable domain, rest sourced from reference TRBV7-8 and TRBJ1-5, is GAGVSQSPRYKVAKRGQDVALRCDPISGHVSLFWYQQALGQGPEFLTYFQNEAQLDKSGLPSDRFFAERPEGSVSTLKIQRTQQEDSAVYLCASSLLTGVSQPQHFGDGTRLSIL.